These T cell receptor beta chains were read from a single sample in a study of lymphopenia after photon versus proton radiotherapy. Profiling relied on immunoSEQ multiplex PCR, and the TCRdb table lists in-frame clones only, not all of them. Of some 44,000 clones detected, under 85% appear once; the ten largest clones hold around a quarter. The sequences come from peripheral blood, collected from a patient treated with proton-based radiotherapy. These receptors originate from a woman aged 70-85 years with pancreatic cancer. CDR3s include the opening cysteine and the closing phenylalanine or tryptophan. The D gene is left open where the match is weak. Size tells how often a clone was seen (once, few, many) or the class of an expanded clone, and some rows leave it out.

clone_size	d_call	v_call	j_call	cdr3_nt	cdr3_aa
NA	NA	TRBV6-8	TRBJ2-7	TGTGCCAGCATTGCGGCGGGCCCCTCCTACGAGCAGTACTTC	CASIAAGPSYEQYF
NA	TRBD1	TRBV11-2	TRBJ1-4	TGTGCCAGCAGCCCCACCCAGACAGGGACTTACGATGAAAAACTGTTTTTT	CASSPTQTGTYDEKLFF
NA	NA	TRBV7-3	TRBJ2-7	TGTGCCAGCAGCCCCCTAGCCTGGGTCGGCGAGCTCGAGCAGTACTTC	CASSPLAWVGELEQYF
NA	TRBD2	TRBV27	TRBJ2-4	TGTGCCAGCAGTAGGGAGCTAGCGGGAGTGTCAAACATTCAGTACTTC	CASSRELAGVSNIQYF
NA	TRBD1	TRBV6-5	TRBJ2-1	TGTGCCAGCAGTTACTTATCGGGACAGGAGCAGTTCTTC	CASSYLSGQEQFF
NA	TRBD1	TRBV30	TRBJ2-7	TGTGCCTGGATGGGACAGGGGGCGAAGCAGTACTTC	CAWMGQGAKQYF
once	NA	TRBV19	TRBJ1-5	TGTGCCAGTAGTATAGGAGGTCAGCCCCAGCATTTT	CASSIGGQPQHF
NA	NA	TRBV4-3	TRBJ2-7	TGCGCCAGCAGCCAAGATCCCGGGCAGCCCTACGAGCAGTACTTC	CASSQDPGQPYEQYF
NA	TRBD1	TRBV19	TRBJ2-3	TGTGCCACTAACCGGGACAGGGGCACAGATACGCAGTATTTT	CATNRDRGTDTQYF
NA	NA	TRBV2	TRBJ1-5	TGTGCCAGCAGTGAAAAGACAGGCGGCTATCAGCCCCAGCATTTT	CASSEKTGGYQPQHF
few	TRBD1	TRBV28	TRBJ1-2	TGTGCCAGCAGCACAGGGGGGGTCGGCTATGGCTACACCTTC	CASSTGGVGYGYTF
NA	NA	TRBV28	TRBJ1-1	TGTGCCAGCAGTTTAATTGGTACAGGATACACTGAAGCTTTCTTT	CASSLIGTGYTEAFF
once	TRBD1	TRBV4-3	TRBJ1-4	TGCGCCAGCAGCCAAGATACAGGGGCGAGGACTAATGAAAAACTGTTTTTT	CASSQDTGARTNEKLFF